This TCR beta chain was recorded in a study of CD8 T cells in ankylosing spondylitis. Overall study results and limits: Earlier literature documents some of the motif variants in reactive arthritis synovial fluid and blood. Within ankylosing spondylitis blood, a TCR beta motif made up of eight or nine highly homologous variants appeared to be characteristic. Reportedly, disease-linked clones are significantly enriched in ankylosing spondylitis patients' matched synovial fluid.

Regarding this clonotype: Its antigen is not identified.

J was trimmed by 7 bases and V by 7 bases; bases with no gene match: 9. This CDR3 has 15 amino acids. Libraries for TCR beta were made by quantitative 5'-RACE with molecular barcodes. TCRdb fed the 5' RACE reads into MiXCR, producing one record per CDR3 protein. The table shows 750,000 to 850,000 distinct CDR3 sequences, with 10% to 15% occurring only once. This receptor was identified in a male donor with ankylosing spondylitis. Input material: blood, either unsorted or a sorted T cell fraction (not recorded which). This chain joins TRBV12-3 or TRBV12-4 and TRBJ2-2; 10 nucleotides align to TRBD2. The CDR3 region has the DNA TGTGCCAGCACCCGTAGCGGGGGGCCTGGCGGGGAGCTGTTTTTT. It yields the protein CASTRSGGPGGELFF.